The subject of this entry is one T cell receptor (beta chain). Using immunoSEQ multiplex PCR, the repertoire was profiled, and TCRdb retains in-frame clones only, with some absent. The table shows fewer than 15,000 clones, with roughly 79% occurring only once. These data are taken from a study of control samples from healthy donors and cancer patients. This clonotype originated in a male donor with melanoma. The sequenced sample consisted of formalin-fixed, paraffin-embedded tissue.

DNA for the CDR3: TGTGCCAGCAGCTTAGGGGAGGGAAATAATTCACCCCTCCACTTT. Its translation: CASSLGEGNNSPLHF. The J gene is TRBJ1-6, the V gene TRBV11-2; D not certain. The ends were cut back, 1 base at V and 5 bases at J, with 9 bases in the middle. Germline CDR1 SGHAT, CDR2 FQNNGV. The CDR3 consists of 15 residues.